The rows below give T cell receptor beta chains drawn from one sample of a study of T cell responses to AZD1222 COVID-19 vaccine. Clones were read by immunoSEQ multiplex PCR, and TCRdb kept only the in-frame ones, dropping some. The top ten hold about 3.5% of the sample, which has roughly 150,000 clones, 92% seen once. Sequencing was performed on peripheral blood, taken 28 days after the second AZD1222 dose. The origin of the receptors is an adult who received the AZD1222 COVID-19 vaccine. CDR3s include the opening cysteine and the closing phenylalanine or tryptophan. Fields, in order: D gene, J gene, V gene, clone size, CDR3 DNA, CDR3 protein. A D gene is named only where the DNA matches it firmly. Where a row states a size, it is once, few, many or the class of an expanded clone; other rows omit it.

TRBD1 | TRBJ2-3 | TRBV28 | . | TGTGCCAGCAGTACCCGACAGGGTAGCACAGATACGCAGTATTTT | CASSTRQGSTDTQYF
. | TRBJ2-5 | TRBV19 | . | TGTGCCAGTAGTATCCCGGGGGAGACCCAGTACTTC | CASSIPGETQYF
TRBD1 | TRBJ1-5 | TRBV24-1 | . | TGTGCCACCAGCCAGGGACAGGGCAATCAGCCCCAGCATTTT | CATSQGQGNQPQHF
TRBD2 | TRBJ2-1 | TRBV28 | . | TGTGCCAGCAGTTTTGGGACTAGCGCATACAATGAGCAGTTCTTC | CASSFGTSAYNEQFF
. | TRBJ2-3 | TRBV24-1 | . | TGTGCCACCAGTGATCCGGGGGACAGACCTTTCACAGATACGCAGTATTTT | CATSDPGDRPFTDTQYF
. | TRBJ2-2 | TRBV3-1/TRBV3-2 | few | TGTGCCAGCAGCCAAGCCATCGGGTACGGGGAGCTGTTTTTT | CASSQAIGYGELFF
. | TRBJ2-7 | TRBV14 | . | TGTGCCAGCAGCCCCTGGGGGTGGGGGAGAAGACTCCACGAGCAGTACTTC | CASSPWGWGRRLHEQYF
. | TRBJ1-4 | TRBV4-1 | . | TGCGCCAGCAGCGCACGACAGGCCCGGCGAGTTAATGAAAAACTGTTTTTT | CASSARQARRVNEKLFF
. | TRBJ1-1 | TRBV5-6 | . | TGTGCCAGCAGCGGGAAAGGGATGAACACTGAAGCTTTCTTT | CASSGKGMNTEAFF
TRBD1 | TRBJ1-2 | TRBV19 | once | TGTGCCAGTAGTATAGATCGGCGGGACAGGGATGGCTACACCTTC | CASSIDRRDRDGYTF
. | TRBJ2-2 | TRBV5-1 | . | TGCGCCAGCAGCTTAGGAATGCAGGGGGAGCTGTTTTTT | CASSLGMQGELFF
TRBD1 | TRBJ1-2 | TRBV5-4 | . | TGTGCCAGCAGGGGACAGGGAAGACGCAACTATGGCTACACCTTC | CASRGQGRRNYGYTF
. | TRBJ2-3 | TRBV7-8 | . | TGTGCCAGCAGCTTAGGTCGGGAGGATACGCAGTATTTT | CASSLGREDTQYF
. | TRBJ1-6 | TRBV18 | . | TGTGCCAGCTCACCACCGAGTTCACCCCTCCACTTT | CASSPPSSPLHF
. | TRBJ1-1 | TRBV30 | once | TGTGCCTGGATATCCCTGGTAGAAGCTTTCTTT | CAWISLVEAFF
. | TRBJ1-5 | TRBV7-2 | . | TGTGCCAGCAGCTTAGCTAGCAATCAGCCCCAGCATTTT | CASSLASNQPQHF
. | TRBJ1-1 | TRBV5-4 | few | TGTGCCAGCAGCCCGGGGGGGAGGGAGGATGAAGCTTTCTTT | CASSPGGREDEAFF
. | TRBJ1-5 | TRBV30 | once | TGTGCCTGGAGTGTCGGCCGAAATCAGCCCCAGCATTTT | CAWSVGRNQPQHF
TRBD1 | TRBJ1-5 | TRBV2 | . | TGTGCCAGCAGTGAATGGGACAGGGGGCTTCAGCCCCAGCATTTT | CASSEWDRGLQPQHF
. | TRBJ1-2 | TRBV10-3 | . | TGTGCCATCAGTCCATCCCCCGATGAAGGGACTAACTATGGCTACACCTTC | CAISPSPDEGTNYGYTF
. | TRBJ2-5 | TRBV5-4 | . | TGTGCCAGCAGCTCGATGACAGGAGAAGAGACCCAGTACTTC | CASSSMTGEETQYF
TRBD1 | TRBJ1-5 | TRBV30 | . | TGTGCCTGGAGTTTTACAGGGGGAGGTCAGCCCCAGCATTTT | CAWSFTGGGQPQHF
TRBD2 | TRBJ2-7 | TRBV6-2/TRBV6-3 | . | TGTGCCAGCAGTTATCCCCCTGCGGGAGATAGAGAGCAGTACTTC | CASSYPPAGDREQYF
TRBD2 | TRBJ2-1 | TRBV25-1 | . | TGTGCCAGCAGTGCCCCCCCGGACCCTAGCGGGGCCTACAATGAGCAGTTCTTC | CASSAPPDPSGAYNEQFF
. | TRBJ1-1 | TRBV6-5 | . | TGTGCCAGCGGAGACAGAACGAACACTGAAGCTTTCTTT | CASGDRTNTEAFF
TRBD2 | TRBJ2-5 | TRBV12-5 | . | TGTGCTAGTGGTTTGCCCCCTAGCGGGTGTTATCAAGAGACCCAGTACTTC | CASGLPPSGCYQETQYF
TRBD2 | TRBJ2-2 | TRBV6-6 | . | TGTGCCACAACATATCAGACTAGCGGGAGCTCCGGGGAGCTGTTTTTT | CATTYQTSGSSGELFF
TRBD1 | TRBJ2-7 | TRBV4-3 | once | TGCGCCAGCAGCCAAGGTAGACAGGGCCCCTACGAGCAGTACTTC | CASSQGRQGPYEQYF
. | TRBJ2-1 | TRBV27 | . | TGTGCCAGCAGTCCGGGACCCCTATCCTACAATGAGCAGTTCTTC | CASSPGPLSYNEQFF
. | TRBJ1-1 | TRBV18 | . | TGTGCCAGCTCACCACCGCCGATCGGGGGGAAAGCTTTCTTT | CASSPPPIGGKAFF
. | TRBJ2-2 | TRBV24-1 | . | TGTGCCACCAGTGACAGGGGGTATAAGGGGGGCACCGGGGAGCTGTTTTTT | CATSDRGYKGGTGELFF
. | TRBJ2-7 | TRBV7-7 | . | TGTGCCAGCAGCAGAGGACTGGCCTACGAGCAGTACTTC | CASSRGLAYEQYF
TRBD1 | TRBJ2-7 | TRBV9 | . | TGTGCCAGCAGCCGAGGGGGCACCTCCTACGAGCAGTACTTC | CASSRGGTSYEQYF
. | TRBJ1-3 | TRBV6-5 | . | TGTGCCAGCAGTTACTCGTATGACTACTCTGGAAACACCATATATTTT | CASSYSYDYSGNTIYF
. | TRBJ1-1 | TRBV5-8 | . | TGTGCCAGCAGCTTGGGAAGGGACACTGAAGCTTTCTTT | CASSLGRDTEAFF
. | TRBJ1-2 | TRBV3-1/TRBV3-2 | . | TGTGCCAGCAGCCAGAGTGGGGGTGGCTACACCTTC | CASSQSGGGYTF
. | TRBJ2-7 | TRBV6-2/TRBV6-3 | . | TGTGCCAGCAGTTACGAATACGAGCAGTACTTC | CASSYEYEQYF
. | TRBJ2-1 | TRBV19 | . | TGTGCCAGTAGTACCTTAAGAGGAGGGTCCTACAATGAGCAGTTCTTC | CASSTLRGGSYNEQFF
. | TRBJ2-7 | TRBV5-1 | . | TGCGCCAGCAGCTCCCCCCCCACCTACGAGCAGTACTTC | CASSSPPTYEQYF
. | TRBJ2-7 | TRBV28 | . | TGTGCCAGCAAAGTTAGCGAGCCCTACGAGCAGTACTTC | CASKVSEPYEQYF
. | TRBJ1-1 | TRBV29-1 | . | TGCAGCGTTGAAAGCCTACTCGTGGCTTTCTTT | CSVESLLVAFF
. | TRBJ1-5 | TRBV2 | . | TGTGCCAGCAGAGCCGGGACATCGGGGGGAACCACGCATTTT | CASRAGTSGGTTHF
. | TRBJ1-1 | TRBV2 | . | TGTGCCAGCAGGCTGGAGTACACTGAAGCTTTCTTT | CASRLEYTEAFF
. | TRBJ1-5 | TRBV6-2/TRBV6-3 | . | TGTGCCAGCAGTTATGGCAATCAGCCCCAGCATTTT | CASSYGNQPQHF
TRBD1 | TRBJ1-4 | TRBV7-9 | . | TGTGCCAGCAGCCCCCCCGGGACAGGGAGTGAAAAACTGTTTTTT | CASSPPGTGSEKLFF
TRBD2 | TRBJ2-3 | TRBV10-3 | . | TGTGCCATCAGTGAGTCTCCCACCGGTGCGGGAGGGCCTCCAGATACGCAGTATTTT | CAISESPTGAGGPPDTQYF
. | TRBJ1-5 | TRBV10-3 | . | TGTGCCATCAGTGAGTCGAAATTAGGGACAAGCAATCAGCCCCAGCATTTT | CAISESKLGTSNQPQHF
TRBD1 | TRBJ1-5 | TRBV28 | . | TGTGCCAGCAGTTCCGGGACAGGTTTTAGCAATCAGCCCCAGCATTTT | CASSSGTGFSNQPQHF
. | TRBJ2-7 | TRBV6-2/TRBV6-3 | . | TGTGCCAGCAGTTTACTCACATACGAGCAGTACTTC | CASSLLTYEQYF